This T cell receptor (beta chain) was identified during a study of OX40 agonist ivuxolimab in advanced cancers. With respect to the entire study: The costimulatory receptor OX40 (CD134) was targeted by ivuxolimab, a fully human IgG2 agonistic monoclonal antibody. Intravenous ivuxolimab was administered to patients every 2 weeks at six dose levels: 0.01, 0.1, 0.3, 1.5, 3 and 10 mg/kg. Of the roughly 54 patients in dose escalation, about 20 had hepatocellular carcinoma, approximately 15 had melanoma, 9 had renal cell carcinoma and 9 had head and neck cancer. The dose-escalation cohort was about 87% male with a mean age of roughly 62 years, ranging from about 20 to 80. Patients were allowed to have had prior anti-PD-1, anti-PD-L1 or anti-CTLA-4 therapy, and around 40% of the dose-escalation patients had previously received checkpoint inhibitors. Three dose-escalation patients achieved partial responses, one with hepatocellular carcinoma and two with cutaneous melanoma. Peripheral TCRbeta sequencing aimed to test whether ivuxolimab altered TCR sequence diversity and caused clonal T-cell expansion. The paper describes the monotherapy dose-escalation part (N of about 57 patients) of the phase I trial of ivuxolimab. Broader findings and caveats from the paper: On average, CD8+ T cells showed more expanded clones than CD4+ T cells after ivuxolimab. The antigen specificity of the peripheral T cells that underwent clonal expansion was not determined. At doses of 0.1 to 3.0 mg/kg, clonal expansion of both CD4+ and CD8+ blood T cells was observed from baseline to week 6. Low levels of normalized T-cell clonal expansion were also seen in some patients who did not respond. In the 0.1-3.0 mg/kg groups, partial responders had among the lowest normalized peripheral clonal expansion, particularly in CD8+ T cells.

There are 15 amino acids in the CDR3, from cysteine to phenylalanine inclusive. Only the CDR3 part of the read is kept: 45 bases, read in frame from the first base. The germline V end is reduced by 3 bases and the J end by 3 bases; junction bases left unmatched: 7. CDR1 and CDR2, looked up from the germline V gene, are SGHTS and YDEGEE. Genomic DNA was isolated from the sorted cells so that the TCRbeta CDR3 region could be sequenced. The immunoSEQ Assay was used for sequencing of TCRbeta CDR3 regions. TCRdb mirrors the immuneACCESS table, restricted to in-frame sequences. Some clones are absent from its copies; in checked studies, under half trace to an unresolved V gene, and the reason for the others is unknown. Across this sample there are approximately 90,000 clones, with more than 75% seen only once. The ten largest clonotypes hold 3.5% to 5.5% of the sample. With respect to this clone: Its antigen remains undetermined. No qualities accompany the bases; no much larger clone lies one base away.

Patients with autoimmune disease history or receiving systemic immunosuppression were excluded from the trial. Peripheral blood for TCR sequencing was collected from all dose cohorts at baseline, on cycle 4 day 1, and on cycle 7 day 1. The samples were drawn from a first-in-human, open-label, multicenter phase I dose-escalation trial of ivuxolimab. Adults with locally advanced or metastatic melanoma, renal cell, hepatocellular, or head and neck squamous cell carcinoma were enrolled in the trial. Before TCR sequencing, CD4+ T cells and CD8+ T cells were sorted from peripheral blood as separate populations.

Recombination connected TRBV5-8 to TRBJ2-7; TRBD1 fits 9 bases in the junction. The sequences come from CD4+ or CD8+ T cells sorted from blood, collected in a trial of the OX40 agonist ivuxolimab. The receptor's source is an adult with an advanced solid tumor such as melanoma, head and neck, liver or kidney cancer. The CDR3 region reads CASSYAGQGSYEQYF. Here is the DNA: TGTGCCAGCAGCTATGCCGGACAGGGGAGCTACGAGCAGTACTTC.